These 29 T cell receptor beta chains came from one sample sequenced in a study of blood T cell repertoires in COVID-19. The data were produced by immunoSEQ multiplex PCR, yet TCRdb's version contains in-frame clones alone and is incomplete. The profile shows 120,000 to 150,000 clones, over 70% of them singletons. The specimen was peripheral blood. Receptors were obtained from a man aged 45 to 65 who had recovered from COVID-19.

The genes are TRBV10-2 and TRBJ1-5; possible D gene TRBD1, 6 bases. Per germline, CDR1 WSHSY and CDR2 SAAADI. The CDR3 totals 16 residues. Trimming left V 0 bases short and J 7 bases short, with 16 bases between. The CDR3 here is CASSESGGGGRQPQHF. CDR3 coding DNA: TGCGCCAGCAGTGAGTCCGGAGGGGGGGGTCGGCAGCCCCAGCATTTT.

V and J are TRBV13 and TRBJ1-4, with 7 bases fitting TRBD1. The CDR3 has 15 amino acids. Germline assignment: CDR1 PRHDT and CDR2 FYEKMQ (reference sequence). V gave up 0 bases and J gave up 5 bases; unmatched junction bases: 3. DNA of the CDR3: TGTGCCAGCAGCTTAGGCGGCAGGGGGAATGAAAAACTGTTTTTT. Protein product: CASSLGGRGNEKLFF.

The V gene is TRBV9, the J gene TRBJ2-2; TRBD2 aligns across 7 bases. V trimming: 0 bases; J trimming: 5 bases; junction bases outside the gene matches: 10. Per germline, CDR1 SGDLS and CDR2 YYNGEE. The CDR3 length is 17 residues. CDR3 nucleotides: TGTGCCAGCAGCGTAGATCATAGCGGGCGCCTAACCGGGGAGCTGTTTTTT. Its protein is CASSVDHSGRLTGELFF.

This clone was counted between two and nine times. CDR3 region: CASSYRTDYGYTF. The CDR3, as DNA: TGTGCCAGCAGCTATCGGACAGACTATGGCTACACCTTC. This chain connects TRBV7-2 to TRBJ1-2; TRBD1 might be the D (6 bases). This CDR3 region has 13 residues. Deletions cut 4 bases from V and 3 bases from J, with 9 bases between. Per germline, CDR1 SGHTA and CDR2 FQGNSA.

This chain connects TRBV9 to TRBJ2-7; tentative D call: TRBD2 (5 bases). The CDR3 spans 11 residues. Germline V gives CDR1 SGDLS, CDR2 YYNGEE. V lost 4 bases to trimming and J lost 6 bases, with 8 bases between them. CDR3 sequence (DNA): TGTGCCAGCAGCCAGGAGGCCGAGCAGTACTTC. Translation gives CASSQEAEQYF.

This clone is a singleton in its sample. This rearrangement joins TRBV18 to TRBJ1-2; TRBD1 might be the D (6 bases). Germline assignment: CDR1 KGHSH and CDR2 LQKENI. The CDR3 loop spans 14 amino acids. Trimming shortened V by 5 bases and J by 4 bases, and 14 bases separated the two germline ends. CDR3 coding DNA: TGTGCCAGCTCATCAGCAGGGGATGGCTATGGCTACACCTTC. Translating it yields CASSSAGDGYGYTF.

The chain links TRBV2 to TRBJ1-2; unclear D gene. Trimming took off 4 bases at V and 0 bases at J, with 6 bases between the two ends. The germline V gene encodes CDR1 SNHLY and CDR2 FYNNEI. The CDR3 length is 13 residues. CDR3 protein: CASSVQTNYGYTF. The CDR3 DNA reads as TGTGCCAGCAGTGTGCAGACTAACTATGGCTACACCTTC. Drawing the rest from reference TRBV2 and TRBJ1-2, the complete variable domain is EPEVTQTPSHQVTQMGQEVILRCVPISNHLYFYWYRQILGQKVEFLVSFYNNEISEKSEIFDDQFSVERPDGSNFTLKIRSTKLEDSAMYFCASSVQTNYGYTFGSGTRLTVV.

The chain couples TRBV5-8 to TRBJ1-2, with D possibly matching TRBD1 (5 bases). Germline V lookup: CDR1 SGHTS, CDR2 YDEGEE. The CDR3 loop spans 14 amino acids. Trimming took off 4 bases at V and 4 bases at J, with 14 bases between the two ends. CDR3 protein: CASSLSGYSYGYTF. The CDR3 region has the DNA TGTGCCAGCAGCCTGTCAGGGTACTCCTATGGCTACACCTTC.

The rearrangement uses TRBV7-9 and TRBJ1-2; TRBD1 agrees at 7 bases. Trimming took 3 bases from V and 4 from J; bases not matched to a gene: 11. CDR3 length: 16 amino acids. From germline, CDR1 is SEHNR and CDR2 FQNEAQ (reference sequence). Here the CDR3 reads CASSFASQGGTYGYTF. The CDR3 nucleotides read TGTGCCAGCAGCTTCGCTAGCCAGGGGGGTACCTATGGCTACACCTTC.

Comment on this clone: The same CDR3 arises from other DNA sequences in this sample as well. CDR3 loop: CASSPTGTEAFF. CDR3 sequence (DNA): TGTGCCAGCAGCCCAACGGGAACTGAAGCTTTCTTT. J is TRBJ1-1 and V is TRBV7-9; D unclear. Germline CDR1 SEHNR, CDR2 FQNEAQ (reference sequence). V lost 5 bases and J 5 bases, leaving 9 bases between the germline ends. The CDR3 runs to 12 residues.

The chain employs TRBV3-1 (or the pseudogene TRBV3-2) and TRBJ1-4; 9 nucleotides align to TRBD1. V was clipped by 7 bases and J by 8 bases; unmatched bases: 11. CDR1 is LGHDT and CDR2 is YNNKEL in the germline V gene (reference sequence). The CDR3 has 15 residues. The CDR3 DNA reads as TGTGCCAGCACCACAGCGGGACAGGGTAGAGAAAAACTGTTTTTT. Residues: CASTTAGQGREKLFF.

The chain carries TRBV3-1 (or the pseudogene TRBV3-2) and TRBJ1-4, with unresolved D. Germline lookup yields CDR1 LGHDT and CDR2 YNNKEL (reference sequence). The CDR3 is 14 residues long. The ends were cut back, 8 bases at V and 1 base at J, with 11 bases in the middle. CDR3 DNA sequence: TGTGCCAGCCAGCGTTCCGGAACTAATGAAAAACTGTTTTTT. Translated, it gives CASQRSGTNEKLFF.

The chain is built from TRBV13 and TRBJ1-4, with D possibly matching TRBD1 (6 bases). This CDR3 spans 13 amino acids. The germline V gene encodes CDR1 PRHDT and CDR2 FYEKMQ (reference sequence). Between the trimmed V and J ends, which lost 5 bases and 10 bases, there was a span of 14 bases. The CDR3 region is CASSPLMTGKLFF. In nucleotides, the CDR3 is TGTGCCAGCAGCCCTCTTATGACAGGAAAACTGTTTTTT. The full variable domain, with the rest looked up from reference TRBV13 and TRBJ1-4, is AAGVIQSPRHLIKEKRETATLKCYPIPRHDTVYWYQQGPGQDPQFLISFYEKMQSDKGSIPDRFSAQQFSDYHSELNMSSLELGDSALYFCASSPLMTGKLFFGSGTQLSVL.

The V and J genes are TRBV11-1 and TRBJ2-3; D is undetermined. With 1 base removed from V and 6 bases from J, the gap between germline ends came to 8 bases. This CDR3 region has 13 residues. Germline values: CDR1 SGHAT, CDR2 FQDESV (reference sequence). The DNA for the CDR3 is TGTGCCAGCAGCTTAGGAAACGCGGATACGCAGTATTTT. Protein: CASSLGNADTQYF. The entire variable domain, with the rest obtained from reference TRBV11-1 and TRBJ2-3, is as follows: EAEVAQSPRYKITEKSQAVAFWCDPISGHATLYWYRQILGQGPELLVQFQDESVVDDSQLPKDRFSAERLKGVDSTLKIQPAELGDSAMYLCASSLGNADTQYFGPGTRLTVL.

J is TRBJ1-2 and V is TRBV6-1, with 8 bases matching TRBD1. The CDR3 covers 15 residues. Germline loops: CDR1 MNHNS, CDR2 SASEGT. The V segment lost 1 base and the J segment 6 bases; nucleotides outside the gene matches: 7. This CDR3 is CASSEGGAGGDGYTF. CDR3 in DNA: TGTGCCAGCAGTGAAGGTGGGGCAGGGGGCGATGGCTACACCTTC.

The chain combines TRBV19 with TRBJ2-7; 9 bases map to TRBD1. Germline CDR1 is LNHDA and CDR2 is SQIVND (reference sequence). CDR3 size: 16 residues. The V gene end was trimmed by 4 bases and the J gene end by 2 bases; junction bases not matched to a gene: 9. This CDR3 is CASSNRDRVQTYEQYF. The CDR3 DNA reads TGTGCCAGTAGTAACCGGGACAGGGTACAAACCTACGAGCAGTACTTC.

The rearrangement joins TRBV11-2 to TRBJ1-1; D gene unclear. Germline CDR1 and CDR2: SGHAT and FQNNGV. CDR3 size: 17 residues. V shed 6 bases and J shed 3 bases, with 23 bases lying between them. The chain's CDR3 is CASRKPGGPPVDTEAFF. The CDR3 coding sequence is TGTGCCAGCAGAAAACCAGGTGGCCCACCGGTCGACACTGAAGCTTTCTTT.

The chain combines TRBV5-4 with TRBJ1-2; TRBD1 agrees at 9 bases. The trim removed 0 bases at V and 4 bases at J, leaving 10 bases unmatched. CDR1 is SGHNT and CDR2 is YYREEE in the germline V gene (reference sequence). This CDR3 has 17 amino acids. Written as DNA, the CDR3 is TGTGCCAGCAGCTTGGGACAGGGGGAAGGGGCCACCTATGGCTACACCTTC. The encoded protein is CASSLGQGEGATYGYTF.

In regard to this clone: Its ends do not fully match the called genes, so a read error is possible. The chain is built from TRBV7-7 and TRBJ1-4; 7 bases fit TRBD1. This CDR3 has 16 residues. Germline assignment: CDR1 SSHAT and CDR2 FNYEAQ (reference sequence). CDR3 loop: CASSPGARGTDEKLFF. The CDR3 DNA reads TGTGCTAGCAGCCCAGGGGCCCGAGGGACAGATGAAAAACTGTTTTTT.

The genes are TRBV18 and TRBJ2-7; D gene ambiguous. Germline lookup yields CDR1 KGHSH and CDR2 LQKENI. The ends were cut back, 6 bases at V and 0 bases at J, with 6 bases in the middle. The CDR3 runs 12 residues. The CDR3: CASSRSSYEQYF. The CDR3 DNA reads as TGTGCCAGCTCCCGGAGCTCCTACGAGCAGTACTTC.

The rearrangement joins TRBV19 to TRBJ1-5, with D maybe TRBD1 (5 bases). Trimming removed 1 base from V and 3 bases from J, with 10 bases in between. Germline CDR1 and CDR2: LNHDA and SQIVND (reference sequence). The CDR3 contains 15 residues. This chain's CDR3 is CASSIAAGPNQPQHF. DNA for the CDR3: TGTGCCAGTAGTATAGCGGCAGGGCCCAATCAGCCCCAGCATTTT.

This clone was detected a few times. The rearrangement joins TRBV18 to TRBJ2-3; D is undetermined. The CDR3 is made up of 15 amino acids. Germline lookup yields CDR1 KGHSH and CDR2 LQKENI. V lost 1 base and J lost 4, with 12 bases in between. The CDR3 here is CASSPRKTAADTQYF. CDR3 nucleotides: TGTGCCAGCTCACCACGTAAAACGGCGGCAGATACGCAGTATTTT.

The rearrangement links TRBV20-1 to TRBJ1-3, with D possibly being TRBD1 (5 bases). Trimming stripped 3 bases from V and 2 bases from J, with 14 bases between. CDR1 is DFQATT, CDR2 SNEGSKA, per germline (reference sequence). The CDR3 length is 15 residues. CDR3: CSASRGQGTGNTIYF. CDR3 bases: TGCAGTGCTAGTAGGGGTCAAGGTACTGGAAACACCATATATTTT.

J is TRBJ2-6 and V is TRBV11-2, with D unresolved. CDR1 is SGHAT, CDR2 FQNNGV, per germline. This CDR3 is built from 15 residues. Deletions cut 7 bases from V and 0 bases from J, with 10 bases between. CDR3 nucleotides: TGTGCCAGCACGCTCAGAGGCTCTGGGGCCAACGTCCTGACTTTC. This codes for CASTLRGSGANVLTF. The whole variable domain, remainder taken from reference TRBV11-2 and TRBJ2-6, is EAGVAQSPRYKIIEKRQSVAFWCNPISGHATLYWYQQILGQGPKLLIQFQNNGVVDDSQLPKDRFSAERLKGVDSTLKIQPAKLEDSAVYLCASTLRGSGANVLTFGAGSRLTVL.

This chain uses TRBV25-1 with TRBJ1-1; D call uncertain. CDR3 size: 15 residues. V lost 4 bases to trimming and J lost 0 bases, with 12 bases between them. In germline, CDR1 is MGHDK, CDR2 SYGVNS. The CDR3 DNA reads TGTGCCAGCAGTGCCCCCCGGGATTTGAACACTGAAGCTTTCTTT. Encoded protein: CASSAPRDLNTEAFF.

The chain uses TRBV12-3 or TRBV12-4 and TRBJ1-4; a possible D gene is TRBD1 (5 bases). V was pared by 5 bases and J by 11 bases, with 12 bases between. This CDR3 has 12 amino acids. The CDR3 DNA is TGTGCCAGCAGTAGTCAGGGTTGGAAACTGTTTTTT. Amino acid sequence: CASSSQGWKLFF.

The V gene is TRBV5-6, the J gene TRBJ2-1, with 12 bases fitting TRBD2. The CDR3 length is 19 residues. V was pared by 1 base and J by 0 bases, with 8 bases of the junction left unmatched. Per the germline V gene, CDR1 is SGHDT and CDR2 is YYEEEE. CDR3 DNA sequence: TGTGCCAGCAGCTTGACTAGCGGGGGGTCGATACGCTCCTACAATGAGCAGTTCTTC. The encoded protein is CASSLTSGGSIRSYNEQFF.

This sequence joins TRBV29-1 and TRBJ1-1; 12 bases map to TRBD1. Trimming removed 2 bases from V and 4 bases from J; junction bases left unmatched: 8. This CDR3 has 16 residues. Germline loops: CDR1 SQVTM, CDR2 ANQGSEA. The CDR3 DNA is TGCAGCGTTGAATCCGGGACAGGGGGCATAGGCACTGAAGCTTTCTTT. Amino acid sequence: CSVESGTGGIGTEAFF.

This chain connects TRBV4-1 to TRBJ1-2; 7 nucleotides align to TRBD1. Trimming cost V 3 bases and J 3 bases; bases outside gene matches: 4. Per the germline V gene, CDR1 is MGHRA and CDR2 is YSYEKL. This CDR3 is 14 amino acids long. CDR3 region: CASSQNDRDYGYTF. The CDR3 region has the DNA TGCGCCAGCAGCCAGAACGACAGGGACTATGGCTACACCTTC.